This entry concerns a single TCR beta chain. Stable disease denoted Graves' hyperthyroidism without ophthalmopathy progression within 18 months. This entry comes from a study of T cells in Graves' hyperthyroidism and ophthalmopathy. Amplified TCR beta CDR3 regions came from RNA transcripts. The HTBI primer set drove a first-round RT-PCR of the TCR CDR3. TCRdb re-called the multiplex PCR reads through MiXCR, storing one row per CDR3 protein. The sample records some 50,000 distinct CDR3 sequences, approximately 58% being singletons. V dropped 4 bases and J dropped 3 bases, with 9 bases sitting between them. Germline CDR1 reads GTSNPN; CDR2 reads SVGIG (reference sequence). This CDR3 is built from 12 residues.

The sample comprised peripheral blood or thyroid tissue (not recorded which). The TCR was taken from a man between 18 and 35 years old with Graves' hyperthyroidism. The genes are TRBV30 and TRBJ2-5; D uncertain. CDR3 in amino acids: CAWTLVKETQYF. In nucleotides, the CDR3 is TGTGCCTGGACTCTGGTTAAAGAGACCCAGTACTTC.